Listed below are T cell receptor beta chains from one sample, sequenced in a study of T cell responses to AZD1222 COVID-19 vaccine. Method: immunoSEQ multiplex PCR; TCRdb's copy keeps in-frame clones and lacks some. This repertoire shows about 100,000 clones, about 86% found once; its top ten account for roughly 1.4%. The specimen comprised peripheral blood, sampled on day 0 of AZD1222 vaccination. Receptor source: an adult in good health. Each CDR3 is given with its conserved first and last residue. The order of the fields is clone size, D gene, J gene, V gene, CDR3 protein, CDR3 DNA. A D gene is named only where the DNA matches it firmly. Expanded clones are given a class, and other clones once, few, many or no size at all.

NA | NA | TRBJ1-1 | TRBV28 | CASSPPLGVTEAFF | TGTGCCAGCAGTCCCCCGTTGGGGGTGACTGAAGCTTTCTTT
NA | TRBD2 | TRBJ2-7 | TRBV28 | CASSLFGGGSSYEQYF | TGTGCCAGCAGTTTATTTGGGGGAGGGTCGTCCTACGAGCAGTACTTC
NA | TRBD2 | TRBJ2-3 | TRBV27 | CASRLAGWGTDTQYF | TGTGCCAGCCGATTAGCGGGATGGGGCACAGATACGCAGTATTTT
NA | TRBD1 | TRBJ1-2 | TRBV4-3 | CASSQEKGTGTGYTF | TGCGCCAGCAGCCAAGAAAAAGGGACAGGGACTGGCTACACCTTC
NA | NA | TRBJ1-2 | TRBV28 | CASSSNYGYTF | TGTGCCAGCAGTTCAAACTATGGCTACACCTTC
NA | TRBD1 | TRBJ2-7 | TRBV7-9 | CASRDQGDSYEQYF | TGTGCCAGCAGGGACCAGGGGGACTCCTACGAGCAGTACTTC
NA | NA | TRBJ2-6 | TRBV9 | CASSFLNSGANVLTF | TGTGCCAGCAGCTTCCTAAACTCTGGGGCCAACGTCCTGACTTTC
NA | NA | TRBJ1-2 | TRBV7-2 | CASSPISPPYGYTF | TGTGCCAGCAGCCCCATCAGTCCCCCCTATGGCTACACCTTC
NA | NA | TRBJ2-7 | TRBV2 | CASSTLYEQYF | TGTGCCAGCAGCACACTCTACGAGCAGTACTTC
NA | NA | TRBJ1-5 | TRBV28 | CASSLGSYSNQPQHF | TGTGCCAGCAGCCTGGGGTCATATAGCAATCAGCCCCAGCATTTT
NA | NA | TRBJ1-1 | TRBV5-1 | CASSQGQSNTEAFF | TGCGCCAGCAGCCAAGGACAGTCGAACACTGAAGCTTTCTTT
NA | TRBD1 | TRBJ1-2 | TRBV27 | CASSLQGTGGGYTF | TGTGCCAGCAGTTTACAGGGGACAGGCGGTGGCTACACCTTC
NA | TRBD1 | TRBJ2-7 | TRBV11-2 | CASSPQTRQGNYEQYF | TGTGCCAGCAGCCCTCAGACTAGACAGGGGAACTACGAGCAGTACTTC
NA | TRBD1 | TRBJ2-3 | TRBV28 | CASSLGTGDTQYF | TGTGCCAGCAGTTTGGGGACAGGGGATACGCAGTATTTT
many | TRBD2 | TRBJ2-3 | TRBV4-1 | CASSQGTSGSTDTQYF | TGCGCCAGCAGCCAAGGGACTAGCGGGAGCACAGATACGCAGTATTTT
NA | NA | TRBJ2-4 | TRBV19 | CASSIGQGLAKNIQYF | TGTGCCAGTAGTATCGGGCAGGGACTAGCCAAAAACATTCAGTACTTC
NA | TRBD1 | TRBJ1-2 | TRBV28 | CASRETGVDYGYTF | TGTGCCAGCAGGGAGACAGGGGTTGATTATGGCTACACCTTC